This T cell receptor (beta chain) was observed in a study of spatial heterogeneity in lung cancer. About the study: Sequencing was performed on follow-up PBMC samples when available, collected at a median of around 2 years after resection. The study consistently detected more beta-chain than alpha-chain sequences.

The time point denotes: blood at routine non-recurrence follow-up after resection. Whole RNA came from tumor, nontumor lung or frozen PBMC and was sequenced without being sorted. This CDR3 spans 15 amino acids. Per the germline V gene, CDR1 is SNHLY and CDR2 is FYNNEI. V was cut by 8 bases and J by 1 base, with 16 bases left in between. All TCR cDNA molecules were individually tagged with a unique molecular identifier. TCRdb itself ran the 5' RACE reads through MiXCR, one entry per CDR3 protein. In the table there are some 35,000 distinct CDR3 sequences, just over 7.5% of which are singletons. This clonotype was detected ten times or more.

The sequence was obtained from a male donor with early-stage non-small cell lung cancer. The source was PBMCs, collected at follow-up. The J gene is TRBJ2-3, the V gene TRBV2, with D perhaps given as TRBD1 or TRBD2 (6 bases each). The chain's CDR3 is CASHQPGARTDTQYF. The CDR3 DNA reads TGTGCCAGCCACCAACCGGGGGCCCGCACAGATACGCAGTATTTT.